This TCR beta chain was identified in a study of blood T cell repertoires in COVID-19. At the level of the study: Donors in the United States, Italy and Spain gave samples during acute or convalescent COVID-19.

CDR3 length: 13 amino acids. Germline trimming cut 9 bases from V and 2 bases from J; bases unmatched to any gene: 5. In germline, CDR1 is KGHDR, CDR2 SFDVKD. Measured with immunoSEQ multiplex PCR; TCRdb has only the in-frame clones, and not every one. The sample has roughly 67,000 clones; around 85% are singletons. V usage is TRBV24-1 and J usage is TRBJ1-2; 7 bases agree with TRBD1. Sequencing input: peripheral blood. The clonotype comes from a man aged 45-65 years with acute or convalescent COVID-19. The CDR3 bases are TGTGCCACCGCGACAGGGTCGAACTATGGCTACACCTTC. It translates to CATATGSNYGYTF.